These T cell receptor beta chains were read from a single sample in a study of HIV-infected patients and healthy controls. TCRdb re-analysed the 5' RACE reads in MiXCR, keeping a single row per CDR3 protein. The profile shows 10,000 or so distinct CDR3 sequences, 5.2% of them singletons. The starting material was blood, obtained before antiretroviral therapy. The receptors stem from an adult with HIV infection. The CDR3 runs from the conserved cysteine through the conserved F or W. Fields, in order: V gene, J gene, clone size, CDR3 protein. Only part of the rows carry a size: once, few, many, or a class if the clone is expanded.

TRBV5-6	TRBJ2-6	many	CASRAGAGANVLTF
TRBV29-1	TRBJ2-7	many	CSVIGATYEQYF
TRBV6-4	TRBJ2-1	many	CASSDVFSRRNEQFF
TRBV7-2	TRBJ2-2	medium-sized	CASSLRGLLNTGELFF
TRBV20-1	TRBJ1-3	many	CSALPPGQRNTIYF
TRBV7-2	TRBJ1-2	many	CASSQPGTNYGYTF
TRBV29-1	TRBJ2-1	many	CSGTDQGYNEQFF
TRBV29-1	TRBJ1-2	NA	CSVEVPDRAYGYTF
TRBV28	TRBJ1-1	few	CASSRGTTTEAFF
TRBV30	TRBJ2-6	many	CAWSSPGGANVLTF
TRBV5-1	TRBJ2-7	medium-sized	CASRPQGSSYEQYF
TRBV28	TRBJ2-5	medium-sized	CASSPTSGQETQYF
TRBV30	TRBJ1-1	medium-sized	CAWGGVLTEAFF
TRBV6-1	TRBJ2-1	many	CASSERSQSAGWNEQFF
TRBV11-2	TRBJ2-7	many	CASSPQWSSYEQYF
TRBV5-1	TRBJ1-6	medium-sized	CASSPGQANSPLHF
TRBV29-1	TRBJ1-4	medium-sized	CSVGRGPNEKLFF
TRBV7-6	TRBJ1-5	medium-sized	CASSLGDGSNQPQHF
TRBV4-1	TRBJ2-5	once	CASSHSTSGEENQYF
TRBV11-2	TRBJ2-5	many	CASSLQGGETQYF
TRBV5-6	TRBJ1-4	many	CASSFGRGYEKLFF
TRBV7-8	TRBJ2-5	many	CASSLTTAQETQYF
TRBV28	TRBJ2-7	many	CASSLFWHGADEQYF
TRBV29-1	TRBJ1-2	many	CSVEDRGTGIDYGYTF
TRBV7-6	TRBJ2-3	many	CASSSLQGTDTQYF
TRBV7-2	TRBJ2-1	many	CASSLVGGGYNEQFF
TRBV7-2	TRBJ2-7	NA	CASSLDLYEQYF
TRBV5-1	TRBJ2-1	many	CASSFGGGNEQFF
TRBV3-1	TRBJ2-4	NA	CASSQETLFGKNIQYF
TRBV5-5	TRBJ2-3	many	CASSLGGSVGDTQYF
TRBV7-8	TRBJ2-3	many	CASSLLAGTDTQYF
TRBV6-6	TRBJ1-2	many	CASSYPGQDGYTF
TRBV25-1	TRBJ2-1	many	CASSDHQDGLSSYNEQFF
TRBV9	TRBJ1-3	many	CASSVGRGTSIYF
TRBV7-6	TRBJ2-7	many	CASSQTDSGEQYF
TRBV28	TRBJ2-7	medium-sized	CASSPQFDPTGSYEQYF
TRBV20-1	TRBJ1-5	many	CSARGGQGNQPQHF
TRBV18	TRBJ2-3	many	CASSSYSGSSTDTQYF
TRBV25-1	TRBJ1-1	many	CASRPTPGSRGPLMNTEAFF